This T cell receptor (beta chain) was sequenced in a study of PD-1 blockade in classical Hodgkin lymphoma. Time point defined: newly diagnosed, previously untreated cHL patient sample. Comparison came from newly diagnosed, untreated classical Hodgkin lymphoma PBMCs. Turning to this clone: Its specificity is unknown.

TCRdb's table, derived via immunoSEQ multiplex PCR, lists solely in-frame clones and lacks some. The profile shows some 31,000 clones, 85% to 95% of them singletons. Study results and limitations: Reported baseline diversity: healthy donors highest, relapsed/refractory patients lowest. Repertoire differences have undefined causes, possibly disease activity or prior therapy.

CDR1 and CDR2 from the germline V gene are MNHEY and SMNVEV (reference sequence). V was clipped by 6 bases and J by 8 bases; unmatched bases: 14. There are 16 residues in the CDR3. The clonotype comes from a human donor with classical Hodgkin lymphoma. V gene TRBV27 combines with J gene TRBJ2-4; 9 bases line up with TRBD1. Source material: peripheral blood mononuclear cells (PBMCs). The CDR3 is CASRPTGGMQGDIQYF. The CDR3 region has the DNA TGTGCCAGCAGGCCTACAGGGGGCATGCAGGGTGACATTCAGTACTTC.